This TCR beta chain was sequenced in a study of cytomegalovirus exposure and HLA in healthy donors. Study-level findings and limits: Later, an analysis showed that TCR beta chains associated with HLA were more clonally expanded than others that were equally common. A list of around 150 TCR beta chains associated with cytomegalovirus was given.

Primers included in the PCR were 60 Vbeta and 13 Jbeta primers. Only in-frame clones appear in the TCRdb table, and some are missing; sequencing was by immunoSEQ multiplex PCR. Of about 240,000 clones in the sample, roughly 73% are singletons; the top ten hold about 0.47%. Comment on this clone: Its antigen remains unknown.

Trimming pared 8 bases from V and 6 bases from J, leaving 22 bases between. CDR3 size: 15 residues. Germline loops: CDR1 LNHDA, CDR2 SQIVND (reference sequence). This receptor was taken from a boy younger than 18 in good health and CMV-seronegative. The chain joins TRBV19 to TRBJ1-2; D remains unclear. The sequenced material came from PBMCs. The CDR3 DNA reads as TGTGCCAGTGCCGGGAGGGCCCCTCGTTTCGATGGCTACACCTTC. Its protein product is CASAGRAPRFDGYTF.